The rows below give T cell receptor beta chains drawn from one sample of a study of cytotoxic CD8 clonotypes in ibrutinib-treated CLL. This table comes from immunoSEQ multiplex PCR, and its TCRdb copy is limited to in-frame clones, with some not included. The sample has about 160,000 clones, under 90% seen once. The source material was PBMCs, sampled after 24 months of ibrutinib treatment. These receptors all stem from a human donor with chronic lymphocytic leukemia. Each CDR3 is given with its conserved first and last residue. A D gene is named only where the DNA matches it firmly. Some rows have no size entry. The others give once, few or many, or a class for an expanded clone.

j_gene | v_gene | abundance | d_gene | CDR3nt | CDR3aa
TRBJ1-5 | TRBV6-1 | - | - | TGTGCCAGCAGCCCCATACCCAATCAGCCCCAGCATTTT | CASSPIPNQPQHF
TRBJ2-7 | TRBV10-3 | - | - | TGTGCCATCAGTGAGTTGAACCCAGGGGAACGAGGGGAGCAGTACTTC | CAISELNPGERGEQYF
TRBJ2-1 | TRBV12-5 | few | - | TGTGCTAGTGGTTTATGGGATGAGCAGTTCTTC | CASGLWDEQFF
TRBJ1-2 | TRBV2 | - | - | TGTGCCAGCAGTCGTGTTAACTATGGCTACACCTTC | CASSRVNYGYTF
TRBJ2-7 | TRBV5-1 | few | - | TGCGCCAGCAGGAGACAGAATGGGTTCTACGAGCAGTACTTC | CASRRQNGFYEQYF
TRBJ2-5 | TRBV7-2 | - | TRBD1 | TGTGCCAGCAGCTTAGGACAGGGGCGGAAGACCCAGTACTTC | CASSLGQGRKTQYF
TRBJ1-6 | TRBV5-1 | - | TRBD1 | TGCGCCAGCAGCTTGATCCAGGGGGCGGAATCACCCCTCCACTTT | CASSLIQGAESPLHF
TRBJ2-3 | TRBV11-2 | - | - | TGTGCCAGCAGCTTTTCGACAGCGGGCACAGATACGCAGTATTTT | CASSFSTAGTDTQYF
TRBJ2-7 | TRBV5-1 | - | - | TGCGCCAGCAGCTTGGCCTCTTTCAGCGGAAGGAACCTGTACGAGCAGTACTTC | CASSLASFSGRNLYEQYF
TRBJ2-7 | TRBV7-2 | - | - | TGTGCCAGCAGCACCGTTTCCCGGGAGCAGTACTTC | CASSTVSREQYF
TRBJ1-2 | TRBV7-2 | - | - | TGTGCCAGCAGCCCTTCACGGGAGGATGGCTACACCTTC | CASSPSREDGYTF
TRBJ1-2 | TRBV10-1 | - | - | TGCGCCAGCAGTGAAGCACCCAAGCTGAACTATGGCTACACCTTC | CASSEAPKLNYGYTF
TRBJ1-5 | TRBV5-6 | once | TRBD1 | TGTGCCAGCAGCTTGGAAGTCGACAGGGAAAGCAATCAGCCCCAGCATTTT | CASSLEVDRESNQPQHF
TRBJ1-1 | TRBV11-3 | - | TRBD1 | TGTGCCAGCAGCCAACCACCCCTCACAGGGGGCTCTAAAGCTTTCTTT | CASSQPPLTGGSKAFF
TRBJ2-5 | TRBV7-9 | - | TRBD2 | TGTGCCAGCAGCTTCGCTCTGGGGGGGAGAAGGGAGACCCAGTACTTC | CASSFALGGRRETQYF
TRBJ2-5 | TRBV9 | - | TRBD2 | TGTGCCAGCAGCGTGACTAGCGGGAGTTGGGTTGGAGAGACCCAGTACTTC | CASSVTSGSWVGETQYF
TRBJ2-1 | TRBV18 | - | - | TGTGCCAGCTCACAGCCAGGGAGGAACAATGAGCAGTTCTTC | CASSQPGRNNEQFF
TRBJ2-1 | TRBV15 | - | - | TGTGCCACCAGCAGAATTTCCGGGTCGAGTAGGGAGCAGTTCTTC | CATSRISGSSREQFF
TRBJ2-1 | TRBV5-1 | - | - | TGCGCCAGCAGCTTGGCCAGGGCGAATGAGCAGTTCTTC | CASSLARANEQFF
TRBJ2-1 | TRBV14 | few | - | TGTGCCAGCAACAACGAGGTTTACAATGAGCAGTTCTTC | CASNNEVYNEQFF
TRBJ1-2 | TRBV6-5 | - | - | TGTGCCAGCAGTTACTATACAGGGAACTATGGCTACACCTTC | CASSYYTGNYGYTF
TRBJ1-2 | TRBV6-1 | - | - | TGTGCCAGCACCTATGGGAGGGACTATGGCTACACCTTC | CASTYGRDYGYTF
TRBJ1-4 | TRBV18 | - | TRBD1 | TGTGCCAGCTCACCACCGACAGGGGGGAAGAATGAAAAACTGTTTTTT | CASSPPTGGKNEKLFF
TRBJ1-2 | TRBV4-2 | - | - | TGTGCCAGCAGCCAAGATGAGCGGTTTGGCTACACCTTC | CASSQDERFGYTF
TRBJ2-1 | TRBV9 | - | TRBD1 | TGTGCCAGCGCCCGGGACAGGGGAAACAATGAGCAGTTCTTC | CASARDRGNNEQFF
TRBJ1-2 | TRBV18 | - | TRBD1 | TGTGCCAGCTCACCAGTACAGGGGAGCTCCTATGGCTACACCTTC | CASSPVQGSSYGYTF
TRBJ1-3 | TRBV5-4 | - | - | TGTGCCAGCAGCGTGGCCCAAGGGGGAAATTCTGGAAACACCATATATTTT | CASSVAQGGNSGNTIYF
TRBJ2-2 | TRBV2 | few | - | TGTGCCAGCAGGCGGACTACCGAGAACACCGGGGAGCTGTTTTTT | CASRRTTENTGELFF
TRBJ1-4 | TRBV5-1 | - | - | TGCGCCAGCAGTCTTGGACGGCCGGACGGAATGGTAAAACTGTTTTTT | CASSLGRPDGMVKLFF
TRBJ2-7 | TRBV27 | - | TRBD1 | TGTGCCAGCAGTTTATCGAGGGACAGGGCCTACGAGCAGTACTTC | CASSLSRDRAYEQYF
TRBJ2-7 | TRBV7-2 | - | - | TGTGCCAGCAGCCCAACTAGCAACGAGCAGTACTTC | CASSPTSNEQYF
TRBJ2-1 | TRBV10-3 | - | - | TGTGCCATCAGGGAAGAGGGTAGTCGGGACAATGAGCAGTTCTTC | CAIREEGSRDNEQFF
TRBJ1-3 | TRBV9 | medium-sized | TRBD1 | TGTGCCAGCAGCGCGCGGACAGGGGGCACGGGAAACACCATATATTTT | CASSARTGGTGNTIYF
TRBJ1-6 | TRBV2 | - | TRBD1 | TGTGCCAGCAGTACGGACAGGTCGTACGGCCACTTT | CASSTDRSYGHF
TRBJ2-7 | TRBV4-3 | - | TRBD2 | TGCGCCAGCAGCCAAGCCGTAGCGGGAAAGGTATACGAGCAGTACTTC | CASSQAVAGKVYEQYF
TRBJ2-2 | TRBV5-4 | - | - | TGTGCCAGCAGTTGGGACCCCACCGGGGAGCTGTTTTTT | CASSWDPTGELFF
TRBJ1-1 | TRBV7-8 | - | TRBD1 | TGTGCCAGCAGCTCACAGGGGTCGGCGAACACTGAAGCTTTCTTT | CASSSQGSANTEAFF
TRBJ2-3 | TRBV5-1 | - | TRBD1 | TGCGCCAGCAGTGGAGGACAGGGGCTTCTCACAGATACGCAGTATTTT | CASSGGQGLLTDTQYF
TRBJ1-1 | TRBV10-3 | - | - | TGTGCCATCAGTGACTCAGGACCGCGGGAAGCTTTCTTT | CAISDSGPREAFF
TRBJ1-2 | TRBV6-1 | - | TRBD1 | TGTGCCAGCAGGACAGGGGGGGATGGCTACACCTTC | CASRTGGDGYTF
TRBJ1-5 | TRBV6-5 | - | - | TGTGCCAGCAGTTATCGGGCGCAAGGCAATCAGCCCCAGCATTTT | CASSYRAQGNQPQHF
TRBJ2-3 | TRBV4-1 | - | - | TGCGCCAGCAGCCAAAAGGGTACCCACGCGATAAGCACAGATACGCAGTATTTT | CASSQKGTHAISTDTQYF
TRBJ2-5 | TRBV28 | - | - | TGTGCCAGCAGTTTAGTGGGGGCAGCGATGCAAGAGACCCAGTACTTC | CASSLVGAAMQETQYF
TRBJ1-3 | TRBV7-2 | - | - | TGTGCCAGCAGCTTAGACAGCCTTGGAAACACCATATATTTT | CASSLDSLGNTIYF
TRBJ1-1 | TRBV29-1 | few | - | TGCAGCGCAAGGGACGGCACTGAAGCTTTCTTT | CSARDGTEAFF
TRBJ2-7 | TRBV7-3 | - | - | TGTGCCAGCAGCTTAAAGGGGGGCTACGAGCAGTACTTC | CASSLKGGYEQYF
TRBJ1-2 | TRBV28 | - | - | TGTGCCAGCGTCAACAACAGGGCGGAAGGCTACACCTTC | CASVNNRAEGYTF
TRBJ1-5 | TRBV19 | - | TRBD1 | TGTGCCAGTAGTATAGCGGCAGGGGGGCATCAGCCCCAGCATTTT | CASSIAAGGHQPQHF
TRBJ2-1 | TRBV7-2 | - | - | TGTGCCAGCAGCTTAGGCGGCTATTCCTACAATGAGCAGTTCTTC | CASSLGGYSYNEQFF
TRBJ1-6 | TRBV30 | - | - | TGTGCCTGGGGGACCTCCTATAATTCACCCCTCCACTTT | CAWGTSYNSPLHF
TRBJ2-7 | TRBV19 | - | - | TGTGCCAGTAGTTCTAACCCCCAGAGTTTCTACGAGCAGTACTTC | CASSSNPQSFYEQYF
TRBJ2-3 | TRBV29-1 | few | - | TGCAGCGCCACCCCCAGGGTGCGCACAGATACGCAGTATTTT | CSATPRVRTDTQYF
TRBJ2-5 | TRBV6-5 | - | - | TGTGCCAGCAATGGCAGACTGCATCAAGAGACCCAGTACTTC | CASNGRLHQETQYF
TRBJ2-7 | TRBV19 | - | TRBD1 | TGTGCCAGTAGTATGGGGGCCGGGACAGGAGCCTACGAGCAGTACTTC | CASSMGAGTGAYEQYF
TRBJ1-5 | TRBV28 | - | - | TGTGCCAGTCGGCGGGGGGATCAGCCCCAGCATTTT | CASRRGDQPQHF